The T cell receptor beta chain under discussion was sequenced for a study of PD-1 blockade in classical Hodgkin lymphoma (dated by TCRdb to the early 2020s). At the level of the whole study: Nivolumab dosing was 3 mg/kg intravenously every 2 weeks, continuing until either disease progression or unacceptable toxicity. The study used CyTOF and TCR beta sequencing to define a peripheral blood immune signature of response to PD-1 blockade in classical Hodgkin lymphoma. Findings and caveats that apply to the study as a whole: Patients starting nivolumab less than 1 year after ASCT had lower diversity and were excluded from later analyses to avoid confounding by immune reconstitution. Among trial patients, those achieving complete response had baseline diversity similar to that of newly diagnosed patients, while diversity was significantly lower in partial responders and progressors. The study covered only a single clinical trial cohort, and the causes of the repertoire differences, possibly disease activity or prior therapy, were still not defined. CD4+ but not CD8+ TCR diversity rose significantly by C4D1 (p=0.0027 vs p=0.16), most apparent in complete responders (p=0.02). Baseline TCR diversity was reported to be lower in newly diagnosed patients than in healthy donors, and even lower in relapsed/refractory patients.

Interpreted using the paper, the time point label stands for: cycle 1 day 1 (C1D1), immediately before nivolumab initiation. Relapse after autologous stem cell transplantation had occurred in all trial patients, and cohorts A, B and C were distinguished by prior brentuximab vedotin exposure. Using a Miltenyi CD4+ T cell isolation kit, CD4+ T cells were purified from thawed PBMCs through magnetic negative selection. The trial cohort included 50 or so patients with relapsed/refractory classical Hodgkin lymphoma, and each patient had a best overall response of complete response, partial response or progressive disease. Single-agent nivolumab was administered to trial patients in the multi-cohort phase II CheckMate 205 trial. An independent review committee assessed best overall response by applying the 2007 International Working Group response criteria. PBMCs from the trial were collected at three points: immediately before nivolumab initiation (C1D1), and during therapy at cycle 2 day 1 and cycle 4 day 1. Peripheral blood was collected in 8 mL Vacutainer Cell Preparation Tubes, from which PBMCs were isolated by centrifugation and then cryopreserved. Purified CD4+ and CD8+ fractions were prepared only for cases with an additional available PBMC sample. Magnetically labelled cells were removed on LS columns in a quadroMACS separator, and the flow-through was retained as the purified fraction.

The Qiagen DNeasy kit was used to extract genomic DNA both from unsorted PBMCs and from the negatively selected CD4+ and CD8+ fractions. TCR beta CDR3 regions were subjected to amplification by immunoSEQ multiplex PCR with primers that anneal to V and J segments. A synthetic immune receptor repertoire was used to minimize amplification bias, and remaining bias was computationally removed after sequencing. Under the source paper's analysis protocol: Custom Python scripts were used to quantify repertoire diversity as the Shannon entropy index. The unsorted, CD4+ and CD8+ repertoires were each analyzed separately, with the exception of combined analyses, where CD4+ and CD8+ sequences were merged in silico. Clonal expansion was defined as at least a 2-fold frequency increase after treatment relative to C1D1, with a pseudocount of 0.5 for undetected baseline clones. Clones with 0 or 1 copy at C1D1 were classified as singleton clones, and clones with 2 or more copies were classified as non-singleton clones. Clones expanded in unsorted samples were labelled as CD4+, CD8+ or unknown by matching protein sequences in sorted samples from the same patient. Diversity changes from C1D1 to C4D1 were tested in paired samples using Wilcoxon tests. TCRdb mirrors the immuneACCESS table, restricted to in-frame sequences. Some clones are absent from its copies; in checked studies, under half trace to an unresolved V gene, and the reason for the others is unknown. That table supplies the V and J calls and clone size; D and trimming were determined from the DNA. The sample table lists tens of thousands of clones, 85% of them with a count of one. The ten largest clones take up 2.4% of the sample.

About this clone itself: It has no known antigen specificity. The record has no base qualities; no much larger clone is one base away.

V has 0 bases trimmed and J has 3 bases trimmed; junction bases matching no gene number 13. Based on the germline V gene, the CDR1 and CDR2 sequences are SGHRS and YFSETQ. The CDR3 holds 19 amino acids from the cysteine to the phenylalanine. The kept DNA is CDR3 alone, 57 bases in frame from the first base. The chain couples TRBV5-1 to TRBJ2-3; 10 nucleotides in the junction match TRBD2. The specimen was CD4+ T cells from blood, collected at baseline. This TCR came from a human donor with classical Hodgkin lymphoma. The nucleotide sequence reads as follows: TGCGCCAGCAGCTTGGCGTGGTTAGCGGGAGGTCCAAGGACAGATACGCAGTATTTT. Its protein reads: CASSLAWLAGGPRTDTQYF.